These 32 T cell receptor beta chains came from one sample sequenced in a study of graft-versus-host responses after intestinal transplantation. Method: immunoSEQ multiplex PCR; TCRdb's copy keeps in-frame clones and lacks some. The table has some 44,000 clones, roughly 95% seen once. The sample in question was PBMCs, obtained about 320 days after intestinal transplant. These receptors originate from a human patient who received an intestinal transplant, so some T cells may come from the graft donor.

This sequence joins TRBV28 and TRBJ2-7; D tentatively fits TRBD1 or TRBD2 (5 bases each). V lost 2 bases, J lost 0 bases, and 14 bases lay in between. This CDR3 contains 16 residues. Germline lookup yields CDR1 MDHEN and CDR2 SYDVKM. This CDR3 reads CASSLRGAASSYEQYF. Written as DNA, the CDR3 is TGTGCCAGCAGTTTAAGGGGAGCGGCCAGCTCCTACGAGCAGTACTTC.

The chain links TRBV9 to TRBJ2-1; tentatively, D is TRBD2 (5 bases). Trimming shortened V by 6 bases and J by 7 bases, and 17 bases separated the two germline ends. Germline values: CDR1 SGDLS, CDR2 YYNGEE. The CDR3 has 14 amino acids. CDR3: CASTPLVRENEQFF. The CDR3 nucleotides read TGTGCCAGCACCCCCCTTGTAAGGGAGAATGAGCAGTTCTTC.

This chain joins TRBV6-5 and TRBJ1-2; D gene uncertain. CDR1 and CDR2 (germline): MNHEY, SVGAGI. V lost 5 bases and J 4 bases, leaving 11 bases between the germline ends. This CDR3 comprises 13 residues. CDR3 sequence reads: CASSDRALYGYTF. The DNA for the CDR3 is TGTGCCAGCAGTGACCGGGCTCTCTATGGCTACACCTTC.

The CDR3 nucleotides are TGTGCCAGCAGTCCCCGGCTAGCGGGGTCCTACGAGCAGTACTTC. The encoded protein is CASSPRLAGSYEQYF. The chain is built from TRBV27 and TRBJ2-7; 9 bases are a match to TRBD2. The CDR3 totals 15 residues. In germline, CDR1 is MNHEY, CDR2 SMNVEV (reference sequence). J lost 1 base, V lost 5 bases, and 6 bases had no gene match.

V is TRBV7-6 and J is TRBJ1-4, with D possibly matching TRBD1 (6 bases). CDR1 and CDR2 from the germline V gene are SGHVS and FNYEAQ. The CDR3 runs 13 residues. V shed 3 bases and J shed 8 bases, with 10 bases lying between them. CDR3 coding DNA: TGTGCCAGCAGCTTCGGGACAAAGGAAAAACTGTTTTTT. Its protein product is CASSFGTKEKLFF.

The chain carries TRBV11-2 and TRBJ1-1; no clear D. The CDR3 contains 14 residues. Per the germline V gene, CDR1 is SGHAT and CDR2 is FQNNGV. Trimming pared 0 bases from V and 3 bases from J, leaving 8 bases between. CDR3 DNA: TGTGCCAGCAGCTTAGATTATACCGACACTGAAGCTTTCTTT. Amino acids: CASSLDYTDTEAFF. The full variable domain, with the rest looked up from reference TRBV11-2 and TRBJ1-1, is EAGVAQSPRYKIIEKRQSVAFWCNPISGHATLYWYQQILGQGPKLLIQFQNNGVVDDSQLPKDRFSAERLKGVDSTLKIQPAKLEDSAVYLCASSLDYTDTEAFFGQGTRLTVV.

The chain couples TRBV5-1 to TRBJ2-2; 7 bases map to TRBD2. The CDR3 extends over 15 amino acids. V lost 0 bases to trimming and J lost 3 bases; unmatched junction nucleotides: 2. CDR1 and CDR2 (germline): SGHRS, YFSETQ. The CDR3 nucleotides are TGCGCCAGCAGCTTGGGACTAGCTGACACCGGGGAGCTGTTTTTT. This codes for CASSLGLADTGELFF.

This sequence joins TRBV6-1 and TRBJ1-5; D may be TRBD1 (5 bases). The CDR3 loop spans 13 amino acids. Germline lookup yields CDR1 MNHNS and CDR2 SASEGT. V gave up 8 bases and J gave up 6 bases, with 14 bases separating them. CDR3 region: CASLPGLFQPQHF. CDR3 in DNA: TGTGCCAGCTTACCGGGACTTTTTCAGCCCCAGCATTTT.

The chain is built from TRBV9 and TRBJ2-3; D may be TRBD1 or TRBD2 (5 bases each). The germline V and J ends were trimmed by 1 base and 11 bases, with 29 bases remaining between them. CDR1 and CDR2 from the germline V gene are SGDLS and YYNGEE. The CDR3 extends over 18 amino acids. The CDR3 loop is CASSVSETVSDGSGLQYF. DNA of the CDR3: TGTGCCAGCAGCGTATCCGAGACAGTGTCGGATGGCTCGGGGCTGCAGTATTTT.

This chain uses TRBV29-1 with TRBJ1-1; tentative D call: TRBD1 (6 bases). Per germline, CDR1 SQVTM and CDR2 ANQGSEA. This CDR3 spans 13 amino acids. Between the trimmed V and J ends, which lost 4 bases and 0 bases, there was a span of 9 bases. The CDR3 loop reads CSVAGTLNTEAFF. The CDR3 nucleotides are TGCAGCGTTGCTGGGACACTGAACACTGAAGCTTTCTTT.

The V call is TRBV29-1, the J call TRBJ2-5, with 8 bases that match TRBD2. With the DNA end fitting TRBJ2-7 better, the J assignment may be wrong. CDR3 length: 12 residues. Germline-derived CDR1 and CDR2 are SQVTM and ANQGSEA. In DNA, the CDR3 is TGCAGCGTTGAGATGACTAGCGACGAGCAGTACTTC. Amino acid sequence: CSVEMTSDEQYF.

The chain combines TRBV11-2 with TRBJ2-7; TRBD2 might be the D (5 bases). Deletions cut 4 bases from V and 5 bases from J, with 15 bases between. This CDR3 spans 14 amino acids. Germline V gives CDR1 SGHAT, CDR2 FQNNGV. The CDR3 reads CASSSVRGRHEQYF. The CDR3 DNA reads TGTGCCAGCAGCTCCGTTCGGGGAAGGCACGAGCAGTACTTC.

The rearrangement uses TRBV7-9 and TRBJ1-2; 10 bases are shared with TRBD1. The CDR3 consists of 18 residues. The V gene's germline CDR1 is SEHNR and CDR2 FQNEAQ (reference sequence). V lost 2 bases, J lost 7 bases, and 16 bases stayed unmatched. CDR3: CASSLSTFTTGGTAGYTF. The CDR3 DNA is TGTGCCAGCAGCTTATCAACATTCACGACAGGGGGCACGGCTGGCTACACCTTC.

This chain connects TRBV6-1 to TRBJ1-2, with D perhaps matching TRBD1 (5 bases). There are 14 residues in the CDR3. Trimming took off 8 bases at V and 2 bases at J, with 15 bases between the two ends. Germline values: CDR1 MNHNS, CDR2 SASEGT. CDR3 sequence: CASSGATWNYGYTF. The CDR3 nucleotides are TGTGCCAGCTCCGGGGCGACATGGAACTATGGCTACACCTTC.

This clone was counted a single time. CDR3 nucleotide sequence: TGTGCCAGCAGTGGAACAGGGTTGGGCTATGGCTACACCTTC. Protein sequence: CASSGTGLGYGYTF. This chain links TRBV6-5 with TRBJ1-2; possibly TRBD1 for D (6 bases). The CDR3 covers 14 residues. V lost 5 bases and J 4 bases, leaving 14 bases between the germline ends. The V gene's germline CDR1 is MNHEY and CDR2 SVGAGI.

V gene TRBV7-6 combines with J gene TRBJ2-7; TRBD2 matches 9 bases. The ends lost 1 base at V and 0 bases at J; junction bases unmatched: 4. Germline CDR1 reads SGHVS; CDR2 reads FNYEAQ. This CDR3 is 16 amino acids long. As DNA, the CDR3 is TGTGCCAGCAGCTTAGGGTCTAGCGGGGCCTCCTACGAGCAGTACTTC. Its translation is CASSLGSSGASYEQYF.

The chain recombines TRBV4-1 with TRBJ2-7; maybe TRBD2 (7 bases). V lost 8 bases and J lost 4, with 21 bases in between. The CDR3 has 15 residues. CDR1 is MGHRA and CDR2 is YSYEKL in the germline V gene. CDR3: CASRLSRGAKYEQYF. CDR3 nucleotides: TGCGCCAGCCGGCTTTCCCGGGGGGCCAAATACGAGCAGTACTTC.

This clone appeared a few times. The rearrangement joins TRBV9 to TRBJ2-3, with 8 bases identical to TRBD2. This CDR3 comprises 15 residues. With V trimmed by 4 bases and J by 0 bases, 4 bases remained unmatched. Germline CDR1 is SGDLS and CDR2 is YYNGEE. The CDR3 DNA follows: TGTGCCAGCAGCCCCCAGCGGGGGAGCACAGATACGCAGTATTTT. Translated, it gives CASSPQRGSTDTQYF.

The chain combines TRBV21-1 with TRBJ1-5. TRBV21-1 is described as a pseudogene. This CDR3 is built from 15 residues. The DNA for the CDR3 is TGTGCCAGCAGCAAATTCAGGCCGGGCGCTCAGCCCCAGCATTTT. As protein: CASSKFRPGAQPQHF.

The chain couples TRBV4-2 to TRBJ1-1; a weak D match, TRBD1 (6 bases). With 5 bases removed from V and 6 bases from J, the gap between germline ends came to 16 bases. Germline V lookup: CDR1 LGHNA, CDR2 YNFKEQ. The CDR3 loop spans 14 amino acids. CDR3 in amino acids: CASSYREGIAEAFF. CDR3 in DNA: TGTGCCAGCAGCTACAGGGAAGGGATCGCTGAAGCTTTCTTT.

The gene calls are TRBV7-2 and TRBJ2-5; tentative D call: TRBD2 (5 bases). The DNA end lines up better with TRBJ2-7; the J call may be wrong. The germline CDR1 and CDR2 sequences are SGHTA and FQGNSA. The CDR3 runs 15 residues. Here the CDR3 DNA reads TGTGCCAGCAGCTTAGATCCTAGCCGGGGATACGAGCAGTACTTC. Translation gives CASSLDPSRGYEQYF.

The chain couples TRBV7-6 to TRBJ2-4, with TRBD2 identical over 7 bases. Germline CDR1 and CDR2: SGHVS and FNYEAQ. The length of the CDR3 is 16 residues. V lost 2 bases to trimming and J lost 4 bases; unmatched junction nucleotides: 8. The CDR3 protein is CASSLRAGDLKNIQYF. The CDR3 DNA follows: TGTGCCAGCAGCTTACGGGCGGGAGACCTAAAAAACATTCAGTACTTC.

The V and J genes are TRBV2 and TRBJ1-2; D is uncertain. Trimming stripped 5 bases from V and 6 bases from J, with 19 bases between. CDR3 length equals 15 residues. Germline V gene sequence: CDR1 SNHLY, CDR2 FYNNEI. In nucleotides, the CDR3 is TGTGCCAGCAGTCCAGAGGTTGTGGGCACGGATGGCTACACCTTC. Its translation is CASSPEVVGTDGYTF.

V is TRBV11-2 and J is TRBJ2-7; TRBD2 matches 10 bases. Trimming took 8 bases from V and 3 from J; bases not matched to a gene: 1. The CDR3 extends over 12 amino acids. Per the germline V gene, CDR1 is SGHAT and CDR2 is FQNNGV. The chain's CDR3 is CASASGSYEQYF. CDR3 nucleotides: TGTGCCAGCGCTAGCGGGAGCTACGAGCAGTACTTC.

V is TRBV4-1 and J is TRBJ2-3, with D hard to call. Germline V gene lookup returns CDR1 MGHRA and CDR2 YSYEKL. This CDR3 has 12 amino acids. V was cut by 2 bases and J by 4 bases, with 4 bases left in between. CDR3 DNA: TGCGCCAGCAGCCAACTCGCAGATACGCAGTATTTT. Amino acid sequence: CASSQLADTQYF.

The rearrangement joins TRBV18 to TRBJ1-1, with D perhaps TRBD1 (5 bases). V lost 1 base to trimming and J lost 2 bases, with 11 bases between them. CDR3 size: 15 residues. Germline loops: CDR1 KGHSH, CDR2 LQKENI. CDR3 in DNA: TGTGCCAGCTCACCACAGTCAGGGCAAAACACTGAAGCTTTCTTT. The encoded protein is CASSPQSGQNTEAFF.

V is TRBV10-2 and J is TRBJ2-7, with D tentatively TRBD2 (5 bases). CDR3 length: 11 amino acids. The germline V gene encodes CDR1 WSHSY and CDR2 SAAADI. V was pared by 8 bases and J by 9 bases, with 14 bases between. The CDR3, as DNA: TGCGCCAGCGGACGGGGAGCGCGGCAGTACTTC. This gives the protein CASGRGARQYF.

In DNA, the CDR3 is TGTGCCAGCAGCGATTATACTAGCGGGGGGGCAAATGAGCAGTTCTTC. Translated, it gives CASSDYTSGGANEQFF. The genes are TRBV13 and TRBJ2-1; 13 nucleotides match TRBD2. V gave up 5 bases and J gave up 7 bases; unmatched junction bases: 8. This CDR3 contains 16 residues. Germline assignment: CDR1 PRHDT and CDR2 FYEKMQ (reference sequence).

The chain has TRBV6-6 and TRBJ1-2, with TRBD1 matching 7 bases. Germline CDR1 is MNHNY and CDR2 is SVGAGI (reference sequence). The CDR3 length is 14 residues. V was clipped by 2 bases and J by 8 bases; unmatched bases: 8. CDR3 bases: TGTGCCAGCAGTTACCAGGGGGGTGACAGGGGCTACACCTTC. Its protein is CASSYQGGDRGYTF.

The rearrangement uses TRBV10-3 and TRBJ1-3, with unresolved D. Trimming removed 2 bases at V and 0 bases at J, with 14 bases between. This CDR3 comprises 17 residues. Germline lookup yields CDR1 ENHRY and CDR2 SYGVKD. As DNA, the CDR3 is TGTGCCATCAGTGAGAACAGTCGAAGGCCCTCTGGAAACACCATATATTTT. Translating gives CAISENSRRPSGNTIYF.

The rearrangement joins TRBV19 to TRBJ1-4; 12 bases agree with TRBD1. The V gene's germline CDR1 is LNHDA and CDR2 SQIVND (reference sequence). The CDR3 sequence is 15 residues long. The ends lost 5 bases at V and 8 bases at J; junction bases unmatched: 6. This CDR3 is CASSVRGQGAEKLFF. CDR3 nucleotide sequence: TGTGCCAGTAGTGTAAGGGGACAGGGGGCGGAAAAACTGTTTTTT.

The V call is TRBV29-1, the J call TRBJ2-3, with D hard to call. V was pared by 6 bases and J by 5 bases, with 6 bases between. CDR1 is SQVTM and CDR2 is ANQGSEA in the germline V gene. This CDR3 is built from 10 residues. The CDR3 DNA reads as TGCAGCGTAGATGTAGATACGCAGTATTTT. It specifies CSVDVDTQYF.